Sequencing of this T cell receptor beta chain was carried out in a study of cytomegalovirus exposure and HLA in healthy donors. Overall study context: In terms of ancestry, the Caucasian-associated cluster contained roughly four fifths of the roughly 400 genotyped donors.

PCR involved 60 Vbeta and 13 Jbeta primers. Repertoires were generated with immunoSEQ multiplex PCR, while TCRdb's copy carries only in-frame clones and drops some. This repertoire shows around 60,000 clones, over 70% found once; its top ten account for roughly half. This CDR3 has 15 amino acids. Losses at the gene ends were 3 bases for V and 8 bases for J; bases not matched to a gene: 10. Looked up from germline, CDR1 is MDHEN and CDR2 is SYDVKM. This sequence was found in a man aged 50 to 60 in good health and CMV-seropositive. This sequence joins TRBV28 and TRBJ1-2, with 9 bases lining up with TRBD1. The sequencing input was PBMCs. The CDR3 sequence is CASSLVKGTGSGYTF. As DNA, the CDR3 is TGTGCCAGCAGTTTGGTGAAAGGGACAGGGAGCGGCTACACCTTC.